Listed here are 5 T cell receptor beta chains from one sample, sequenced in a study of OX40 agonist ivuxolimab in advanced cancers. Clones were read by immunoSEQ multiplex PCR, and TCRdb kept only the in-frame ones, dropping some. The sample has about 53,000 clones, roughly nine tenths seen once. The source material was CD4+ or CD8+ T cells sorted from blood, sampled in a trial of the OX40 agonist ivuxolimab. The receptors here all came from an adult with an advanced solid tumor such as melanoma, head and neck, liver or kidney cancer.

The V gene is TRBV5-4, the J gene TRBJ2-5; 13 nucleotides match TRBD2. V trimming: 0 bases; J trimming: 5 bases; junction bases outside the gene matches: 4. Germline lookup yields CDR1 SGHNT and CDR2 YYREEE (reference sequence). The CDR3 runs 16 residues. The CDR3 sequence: CASSLELAGGGETQYF. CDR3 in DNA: TGTGCCAGCAGCTTGGAACTAGCGGGAGGGGGTGAGACCCAGTACTTC.

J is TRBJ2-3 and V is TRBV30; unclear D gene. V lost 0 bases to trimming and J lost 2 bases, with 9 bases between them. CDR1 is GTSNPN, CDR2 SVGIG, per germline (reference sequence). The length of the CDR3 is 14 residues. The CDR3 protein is CAWSVGSHTDTQYF. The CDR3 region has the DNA TGTGCCTGGAGTGTTGGTAGCCACACAGATACGCAGTATTTT.

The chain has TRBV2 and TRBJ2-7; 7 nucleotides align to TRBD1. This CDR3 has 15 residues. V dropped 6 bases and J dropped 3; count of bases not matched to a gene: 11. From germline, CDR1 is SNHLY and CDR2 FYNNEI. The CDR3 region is CASRPRQGFVYEQYF. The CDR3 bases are TGTGCCAGCAGACCTCGACAGGGCTTCGTCTACGAGCAGTACTTC.

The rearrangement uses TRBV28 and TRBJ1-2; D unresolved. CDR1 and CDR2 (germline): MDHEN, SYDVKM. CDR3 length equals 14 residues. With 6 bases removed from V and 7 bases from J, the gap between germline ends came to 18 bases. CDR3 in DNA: TGTGCCAGCAGACATCCCCTTGGAGGTCTTGGCTACACCTTC. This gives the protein CASRHPLGGLGYTF.

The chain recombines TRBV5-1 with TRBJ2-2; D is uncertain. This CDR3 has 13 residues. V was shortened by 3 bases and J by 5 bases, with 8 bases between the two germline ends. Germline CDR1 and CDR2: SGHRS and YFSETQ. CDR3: CASSSQLTGELFF. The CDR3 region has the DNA TGCGCCAGCAGCTCTCAGCTAACCGGGGAGCTGTTTTTT.